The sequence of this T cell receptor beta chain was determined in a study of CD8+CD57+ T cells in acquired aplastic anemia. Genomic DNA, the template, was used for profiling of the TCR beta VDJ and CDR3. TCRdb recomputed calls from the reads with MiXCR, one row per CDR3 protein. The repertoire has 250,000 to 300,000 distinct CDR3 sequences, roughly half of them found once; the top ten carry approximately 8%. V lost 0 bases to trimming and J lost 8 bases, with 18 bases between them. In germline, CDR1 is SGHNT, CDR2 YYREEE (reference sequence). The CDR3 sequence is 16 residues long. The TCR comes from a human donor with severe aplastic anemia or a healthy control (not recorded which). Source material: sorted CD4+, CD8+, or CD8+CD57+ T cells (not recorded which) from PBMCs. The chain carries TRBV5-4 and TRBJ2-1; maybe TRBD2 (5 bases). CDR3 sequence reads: CASSLERSGAGHEQFF. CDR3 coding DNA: TGTGCCAGCAGCTTGGAGAGGAGCGGCGCTGGGCATGAGCAGTTCTTC.